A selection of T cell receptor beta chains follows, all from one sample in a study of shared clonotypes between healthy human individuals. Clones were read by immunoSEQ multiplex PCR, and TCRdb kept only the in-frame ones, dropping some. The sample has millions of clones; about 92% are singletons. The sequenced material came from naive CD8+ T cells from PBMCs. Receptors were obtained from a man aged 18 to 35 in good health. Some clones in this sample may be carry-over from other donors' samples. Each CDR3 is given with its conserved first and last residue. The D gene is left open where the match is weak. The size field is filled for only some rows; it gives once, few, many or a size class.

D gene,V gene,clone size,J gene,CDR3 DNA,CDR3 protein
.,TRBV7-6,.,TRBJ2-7,TGTGCCAGCAGCCACATAGAGCCCCAGCAGTACTTC,CASSHIEPQQYF
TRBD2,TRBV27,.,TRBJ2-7,TGTGCCAGCAGTCCGAGACTAGCGGCCTACGAGCAGTACTTC,CASSPRLAAYEQYF
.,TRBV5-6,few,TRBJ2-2,TGTGCCAGCAGCTTCTCGGGCGGGGAGCTGTTTTTT,CASSFSGGELFF
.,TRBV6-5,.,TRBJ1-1,TGTGCCAGCAGTTACTTTGCAGGGAACACTGAAGCTTTCTTT,CASSYFAGNTEAFF
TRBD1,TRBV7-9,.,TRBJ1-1,TGTGCCAGCAGCCCTCAGGGACAGGGGGTTTGGACTGAAGCTTTCTTT,CASSPQGQGVWTEAFF
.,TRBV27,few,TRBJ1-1,TGTGCCAGCAGTCCTAGATTTGGGGGAACTGAAGCTTTCTTT,CASSPRFGGTEAFF
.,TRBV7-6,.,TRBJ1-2,TGTGCCAGCAGCCGACAGACCCAAAGAACCTCTACTAACTATGGCTACACCTTC,CASSRQTQRTSTNYGYTF
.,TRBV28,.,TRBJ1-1,TGTGCCAGCAGTTCCTCCTCCGACACTGAAGCTTTCTTT,CASSSSSDTEAFF
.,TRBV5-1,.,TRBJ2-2,TGCGCCAGCAGCTTCTATCCTTCGAACACCGGGGAGCTGTTTTTT,CASSFYPSNTGELFF
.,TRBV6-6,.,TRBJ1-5,TGTGCCAGCAGTCCTACGGACAGTGGATATCAGCCCCAGCATTTT,CASSPTDSGYQPQHF
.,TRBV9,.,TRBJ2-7,TGTGCCAGCAGCGTAGGCGGGAAGGGGCTCGAGCAGTACTTC,CASSVGGKGLEQYF
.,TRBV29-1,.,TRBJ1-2,TGCAGCGTTGAAGGTTTTGGCAGGTCCTATGGCTACACCTTC,CSVEGFGRSYGYTF
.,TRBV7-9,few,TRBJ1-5,TGTGCCAGCAGCTCGGGGGTCGGGGGAACTCAGCCCCAGCATTTT,CASSSGVGGTQPQHF
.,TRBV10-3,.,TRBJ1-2,TGTGCCATCAGTGAGGCCACGCGGGGGGGAGGTGGCTACACCTTC,CAISEATRGGGGYTF
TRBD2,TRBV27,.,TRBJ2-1,TGTGCCAGCAGTGGCGTGGGAGGGAGGGGCGTGAATGAGCAGTTCTTC,CASSGVGGRGVNEQFF
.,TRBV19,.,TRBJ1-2,TGTGCCAGTAACTCAGGACATTTAGGGTATGGCTACACCTTC,CASNSGHLGYGYTF